The 20 T cell receptor beta chains listed next were all sequenced from one sample in a study of T-cell reconstitution after alpha-beta-depleted transplantation in children. TCRbeta library preparation incorporated unique molecular identifiers. Each CDR3 protein gets one entry after TCRdb re-called the PCR reads with MiXCR. The table lists around 680,000 distinct CDR3 sequences, roughly 17% of them singletons. The sample here was PBMCs from the stem cell graft donor, taken from the stem cell graft. The receptor set was obtained from a human donor who donated a stem cell graft to a child with acute myeloid leukemia.

The V gene is TRBV12-3 or TRBV12-4, the J gene TRBJ2-5; D remains unclear. This CDR3 spans 14 amino acids. V was trimmed by 5 bases and J by 0 bases, leaving 10 bases between them. The CDR3 loop is CASSPTPYQETQYF. The CDR3 nucleotides are TGTGCCAGCAGTCCAACACCGTACCAAGAGACCCAGTACTTC.

The chain employs TRBV6-1 and TRBJ2-4; the D gene could be TRBD1 or TRBD2 (5 bases each). V lost 8 bases, J lost 0 bases, and 11 bases lay in between. The CDR3 has 14 residues. Per the germline V gene, CDR1 is MNHNS and CDR2 is SASEGT. The CDR3: CASAKRGAKNIQYF. In DNA form, the CDR3 reads TGTGCCAGCGCAAAGAGGGGAGCCAAAAACATTCAGTACTTC.

This clonotype has only a few counts. The J gene is TRBJ2-7, the V gene TRBV12-3 or TRBV12-4; 9 bases map to TRBD1. Trimming at V came to 4 bases and at J to 5 bases, leaving 9 bases not matched to a gene. CDR3 length: 15 residues. The CDR3 here is CASSSSTGGWNEQYF. Written as DNA, the CDR3 is TGTGCCAGCAGTTCTTCAACAGGGGGCTGGAACGAGCAGTACTTC.

In this sample, this clonotype turned up many times. V usage is TRBV6-1 and J usage is TRBJ2-7; D uncertain. The germline gives CDR1 MNHNS, CDR2 SASEGT. The germline V and J ends were trimmed by 6 bases and 0 bases, with 12 bases remaining between them. The CDR3 runs to 14 residues. The CDR3 reads CASRGRTFSYEQYF. DNA of the CDR3: TGTGCCAGCAGGGGCAGGACCTTCTCCTACGAGCAGTACTTC.

This clonotype came up a few times. This chain's CDR3 is CATSRDRGINQPQHF. As DNA, the CDR3 is TGTGCCACCAGCAGAGATCGAGGGATCAATCAGCCCCAGCATTTT. This chain joins TRBV15 and TRBJ1-5; no reliable D call. The CDR3 runs 15 residues. Trimming took off 0 bases at V and 3 bases at J, with 9 bases between the two ends. The germline CDR1 and CDR2 sequences are LNHNV and YYDKDF (reference sequence).

This clonotype was detected many times. This chain uses TRBV5-1 with TRBJ2-7; D is unclear. The CDR3 consists of 15 residues. The V end lost 6 bases, the J end lost 5 bases, and 21 bases lay between the germline ends. Per the germline V gene, CDR1 is SGHRS and CDR2 is YFSETQ. In nucleotides, the CDR3 is TGCGCCAGCACGTCGTCGCCACTAACAGTCCACGAGCAGTACTTC. This encodes CASTSSPLTVHEQYF.

This clonotype was counted between two and nine times. CDR3 DNA sequence: TGTGCCAGCAGTCCTCGGACTAGCGGGGGGCCTGGCACAGATACGCAGTATTTT. Its translation is CASSPRTSGGPGTDTQYF. The chain is built from TRBV12-3 or TRBV12-4 and TRBJ2-3; 14 bases agree with TRBD2. The CDR3 contains 18 residues. Trimming cost V 5 bases and J 1 base; bases outside gene matches: 8.

The chain carries TRBV30 and TRBJ1-5; TRBD1 matches 9 bases. This CDR3 has 14 amino acids. Germline trimming cut 3 bases from V and 7 bases from J; bases unmatched to any gene: 7. Per germline, CDR1 GTSNPN and CDR2 SVGIG (reference sequence). DNA for the CDR3: TGTGCCTGGAGCAAGAGGGACAGGGTCCAGCCCCAGCATTTT. Translation gives CAWSKRDRVQPQHF.

The chain combines TRBV20-1 with TRBJ2-1; 7 bases are a match to TRBD1. J gave up 5 bases and V 3 bases, and 13 bases lay outside the gene matches. Germline CDR1 is DFQATT and CDR2 is SNEGSKA (reference sequence). CDR3 size: 16 residues. The CDR3 DNA is TGCAGTGCTAGGGCCATGTGGGACAGAGACCACAATGAGCAGTTCTTC. This codes for CSARAMWDRDHNEQFF.

In this sample, this clonotype turned up many times. The chain has TRBV7-2 and TRBJ2-3; possibly TRBD1 for D (5 bases). The CDR3 contains 15 residues. Trimming cost V 4 bases and J 2 bases, with 13 bases left between them. Germline lookup yields CDR1 SGHTA and CDR2 FQGNSA. In DNA form, the CDR3 reads TGTGCCAGCAGCTCGGCGGACACTTTCACAGATACGCAGTATTTT. It is translated as CASSSADTFTDTQYF.

At least ten counts were recorded for this clonotype. The chain is built from TRBV5-1 and TRBJ2-5; D may be TRBD1 (6 bases). CDR1 and CDR2 (germline): SGHRS, YFSETQ. V lost 3 bases to trimming and J lost 2 bases, with 14 bases between them. This CDR3 is 15 amino acids long. The CDR3 is CASSYLPGEQETQYF. In DNA form, the CDR3 reads TGCGCCAGCAGCTACCTACCAGGGGAGCAAGAGACCCAGTACTTC.

The V and J genes are TRBV7-8 and TRBJ2-3; TRBD1 matches at 7 bases. This CDR3 comprises 16 residues. V shed 3 bases, J shed 2 bases, and the junction held 8 bases outside the gene matches. Germline V lookup: CDR1 SGHVS, CDR2 FQNEAQ. The CDR3 loop reads CASSFGTALLTDTQYF. The DNA of the CDR3 is TGTGCCAGCAGCTTTGGGACAGCCCTACTCACAGATACGCAGTATTTT. Full variable domain (rest looked up from reference TRBV7-8 and TRBJ2-3): GAGVSQSPRYKVAKRGQDVALRCDPISGHVSLFWYQQALGQGPEFLTYFQNEAQLDKSGLPSDRFFAERPEGSVSTLKIQRTQQEDSAVYLCASSFGTALLTDTQYFGPGTRLTVL.

The V call is TRBV14, the J call TRBJ1-1; D is perhaps TRBD1 (5 bases). The CDR3 has 14 amino acids. The V end lost 3 bases, the J end lost 10 bases, and 18 bases lay between the germline ends. The germline V gene encodes CDR1 SGHDN and CDR2 FVKESK. CDR3 sequence (DNA): TGTGCCAGCAGCCATGACCCCACGCAGAGGGGAGCTTTCTTT. Protein sequence: CASSHDPTQRGAFF.

The sample holds a few counts of this clonotype. This chain connects TRBV20-1 to TRBJ2-1, with D unresolved. The CDR3 is made up of 11 amino acids. The V gene's germline CDR1 is DFQATT and CDR2 SNEGSKA (reference sequence). V was cut by 3 bases and J by 5 bases, with 5 bases left in between. Here the CDR3 DNA reads TGCAGTGCTAGCAGAAACAATGAGCAGTTCTTC. Translating it yields CSASRNNEQFF.

The rearrangement links TRBV9 to TRBJ2-5; possibly TRBD2 for D (6 bases). Germline V gene lookup returns CDR1 SGDLS and CDR2 YYNGEE. The length of the CDR3 is 16 residues. With 4 bases removed from V and 2 bases from J, the gap between germline ends came to 18 bases. In DNA, the CDR3 is TGTGCCAGCAGCCTTTTTGGCAGGGAGGTGCAAGAGACCCAGTACTTC. It specifies CASSLFGREVQETQYF.

The sample holds a few counts of this clonotype. J is TRBJ2-3 and V is TRBV20-1, with D perhaps assigned TRBD1 or TRBD2 (5 bases each). V was cut by 6 bases and J by 6 bases, with 25 bases left in between. CDR1 DFQATT and CDR2 SNEGSKA come from the germline V gene (reference sequence). The CDR3 consists of 16 residues. The CDR3 coding sequence is TGCAGTGCCATCCCCCCTTTAGTGGGGGAGAGGGATACGCAGTATTTT. Its protein is CSAIPPLVGERDTQYF.

This clonotype appeared many times. CDR3 in amino acids: CASSRSTNEKLFF. Written as DNA, the CDR3 is TGCGCCAGCAGCAGGTCTACTAATGAAAAACTGTTTTTT. The gene calls are TRBV5-1 and TRBJ1-4, with D hard to call. Germline loops: CDR1 SGHRS, CDR2 YFSETQ. CDR3 size: 13 residues. V was cut by 4 bases and J by 2 bases, with 6 bases left in between.

J is TRBJ2-6 and V is TRBV5-1, with D unclear. In germline, CDR1 is SGHRS, CDR2 YFSETQ. V shed 0 bases and J shed 4 bases, with 8 bases lying between them. This CDR3 is built from 15 residues. The CDR3 loop reads CASSLGVYGANVLTF. The CDR3 DNA reads TGCGCCAGCAGCTTGGGGGTTTACGGGGCCAACGTCCTGACTTTC.

The rearrangement links TRBV21-1 to TRBJ2-7; the D call of TRBD1 is as the table states it, not checked on the DNA. TRBV21-1 is shown as a pseudogene. There are 12 residues in the CDR3. DNA for the CDR3: TGTGCACCAACCCCCAGGGCACACGAGCAGTACGTC. It translates to CAPTPRAHEQYV.

This clonotype was counted a few times. CDR3 DNA: TGCAGTGCCAATAGCGGGGGGATAAGCACAGATACGCAGTATTTT. Its translation: CSANSGGISTDTQYF. V and J are TRBV20-1 and TRBJ2-3; 10 bases fit TRBD2. This CDR3 is 15 amino acids long. From germline, CDR1 is DFQATT and CDR2 SNEGSKA (reference sequence). Trimming removed 6 bases from V and 0 bases from J; junction bases left unmatched: 6.